This T cell receptor beta chain comes out of a study of PD-L1 blockade in urothelial cancer. This clone occurred once. Profiled with immunoSEQ multiplex PCR; TCRdb holds only in-frame clones, not every one. Of approximately 56,000 clones listed, roughly 85% are singletons. Time point meaning: pretreatment peripheral blood. The TCR was taken from a man between 65 and 80 years old with urothelial cancer. Sequencing was performed on PBMCs, taken around atezolizumab (anti-PD-L1) treatment.

The DNA of the CDR3 is TGTGCCAGCAGCTTTAGCGGGGGCTCCTACGAGCAGTACTTC. Protein sequence: CASSFSGGSYEQYF. This chain connects TRBV4-2 to TRBJ2-7; 9 bases agree with TRBD2. CDR3 length: 14 amino acids. CDR1 and CDR2 from the germline V gene are LGHNA and YNFKEQ. The V and J ends lost 5 bases and 0 bases, in that order; junction bases with no gene match: 2.